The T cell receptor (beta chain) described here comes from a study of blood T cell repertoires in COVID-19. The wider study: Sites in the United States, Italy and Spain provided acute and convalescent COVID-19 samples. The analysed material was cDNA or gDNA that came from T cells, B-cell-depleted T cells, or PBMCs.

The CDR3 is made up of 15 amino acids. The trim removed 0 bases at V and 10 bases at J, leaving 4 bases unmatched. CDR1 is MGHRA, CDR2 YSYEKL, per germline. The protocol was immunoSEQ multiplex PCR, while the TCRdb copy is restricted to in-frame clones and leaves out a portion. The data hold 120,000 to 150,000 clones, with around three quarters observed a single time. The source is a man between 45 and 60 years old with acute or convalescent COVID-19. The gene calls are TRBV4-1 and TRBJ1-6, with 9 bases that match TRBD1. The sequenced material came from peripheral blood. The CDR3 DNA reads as TGCGCCAGCAGCCAAGAAGGAACAGGGGGCTCACCCCTCCACTTT. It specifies CASSQEGTGGSPLHF.